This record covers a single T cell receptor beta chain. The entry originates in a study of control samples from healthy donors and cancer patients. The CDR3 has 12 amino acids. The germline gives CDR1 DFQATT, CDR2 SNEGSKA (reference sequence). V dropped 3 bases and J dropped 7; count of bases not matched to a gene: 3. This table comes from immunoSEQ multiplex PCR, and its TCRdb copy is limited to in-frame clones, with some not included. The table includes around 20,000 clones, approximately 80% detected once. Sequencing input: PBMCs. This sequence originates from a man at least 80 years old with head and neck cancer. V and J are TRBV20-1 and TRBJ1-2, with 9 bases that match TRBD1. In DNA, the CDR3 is TGCAGTGCTAGTTGGACAGGGGCTGGCTACACCTTC. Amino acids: CSASWTGAGYTF.